The 18 T cell receptor beta chains reported below all come from one sample, sequenced in a study of T cells in localized non-small cell lung cancer (dated by TCRdb to 2018 to 2021). Library generation was performed with the immunoSEQ multiplex PCR assay. Here the immuneACCESS table is served through TCRdb, limited to in-frame sequences with V and J called. Missing clones are a known gap in these copies; in checked studies unresolved V genes cover under half, and the rest lacks a known reason. In all, the sample holds some 16,000 clones, and roughly 91% of those were seen once. Together, the top ten hold 3% to 4.5% of the sample. The sample was peripheral blood, taken before any cancer treatment. The source is a male donor aged 60 or over with stage II squamous cell lung carcinoma.

The chain joins TRBV11-3 to TRBJ2-5, with 7 bases aligning to TRBD2. CDR3 length equals 13 residues. V lost 5 bases and J lost 6; bases outside the gene matches: 6. Per the germline V gene, CDR1 is SGHNT and CDR2 is YENEEA. Here the CDR3 reads CASSRSGTQTQYF. CDR3 in DNA: TGTGCCAGCAGCCGGAGCGGGACGCAGACCCAGTACTTC.

The V call is TRBV27, the J call TRBJ2-7, with TRBD1 identical over 10 bases. The CDR3 has 14 amino acids. The junction had 5 bases not matched to a gene; V was cut back by 4 bases and J by 5 bases. Per the germline V gene, CDR1 is MNHEY and CDR2 is SMNVEV (reference sequence). CDR3 coding DNA: TGTGCCAGCAGTTGGGACAGGGGTCTTGACGAGCAGTACTTC. This translates into CASSWDRGLDEQYF.

This clone was counted only a few times. The chain employs TRBV5-4 and TRBJ2-1; 10 bases are shared with TRBD2. Germline V CDR1 and CDR2: SGHNT, YYREEE (reference sequence). V dropped 0 bases and J dropped 7; count of bases not matched to a gene: 7. The CDR3 loop spans 16 amino acids. The CDR3 reads CASSLVATSGKNEQFF. CDR3 DNA sequence: TGTGCCAGCAGCTTGGTCGCAACTAGCGGGAAGAATGAGCAGTTCTTC.

This clone showed up just once. V is TRBV27 and J is TRBJ2-4; no clear D gene. The germline V gene encodes CDR1 MNHEY and CDR2 SMNVEV (reference sequence). V was clipped by 4 bases and J by 1 base, with 11 bases between them. The CDR3 sequence is 15 residues long. For the CDR3, the DNA is TGTGCCAGCAGTTCATATGGTGGGGCCAAAAACATTCAGTACTTC. This translates into CASSSYGGAKNIQYF.

V gene TRBV6-6 combines with J gene TRBJ1-2; D is ambiguous. From germline, CDR1 is MNHNY and CDR2 SVGAGI (reference sequence). The CDR3 runs to 14 residues. V lost 2 bases, J lost 6 bases, and 13 bases lay in between. The CDR3 DNA sequence: TGTGCCAGCAGTTACACCACCGCCTATGATGGCTACACCTTC. It yields the protein CASSYTTAYDGYTF.

The J gene is TRBJ1-4, the V gene TRBV2; D gene unclear. The CDR3 covers 12 residues. V dropped 7 bases and J dropped 5 bases, with 8 bases sitting between them. The germline gives CDR1 SNHLY, CDR2 FYNNEI. The CDR3 nucleotides read TGTGCCAGCACTAGGACCAATGAAAAACTGTTTTTT. Amino acid sequence: CASTRTNEKLFF.

The V gene is TRBV7-9, the J gene TRBJ2-5, with 8 bases aligning to TRBD1. From germline, CDR1 is SEHNR and CDR2 FQNEAQ (reference sequence). This CDR3 has 14 amino acids. Trimming took 5 bases from V and 4 from J; bases not matched to a gene: 6. The CDR3 is CASSVATGGETQYF. In DNA, the CDR3 is TGTGCCAGCAGCGTGGCAACAGGGGGAGAGACCCAGTACTTC.

V is TRBV27 and J is TRBJ2-7; D may be TRBD1 (5 bases). V dropped 0 bases and J dropped 6 bases, with 15 bases sitting between them. This CDR3 has 15 residues. CDR1 is MNHEY and CDR2 is SMNVEV in the germline V gene (reference sequence). CDR3 in amino acids: CASSLSGWQGGEQYF. The CDR3 nucleotides are TGTGCCAGCAGTTTATCGGGGTGGCAGGGCGGCGAGCAGTACTTC.

The V call is TRBV28, the J call TRBJ1-4; a weak D match, TRBD1 (5 bases). The CDR3 runs to 15 residues. Between the trimmed V and J ends, which lost 5 bases and 7 bases, there was a span of 17 bases. The germline V gene has CDR1 MDHEN and CDR2 SYDVKM. The CDR3: CASSPPGAGSEKLFF. CDR3 sequence (DNA): TGTGCCAGCAGTCCCCCCGGGGCAGGGAGTGAAAAACTGTTTTTT.

V is TRBV6-1 and J is TRBJ2-3; TRBD1 aligns across 9 bases. The germline V gene encodes CDR1 MNHNS and CDR2 SASEGT. Trimming at V came to 4 bases and at J to 2 bases, leaving 7 bases not matched to a gene. This CDR3 comprises 16 residues. The CDR3 spells CASSAAGTGITDTQYF. Here the CDR3 DNA reads TGTGCCAGCAGTGCTGCCGGGACAGGGATCACAGATACGCAGTATTTT.

The V gene is TRBV6-6, the J gene TRBJ2-3; D remains unclear. The length of the CDR3 is 15 residues. The germline CDR1 and CDR2 sequences are MNHNY and SVGAGI (reference sequence). Trimming took 0 bases from V and 0 from J, leaving 7 bases between them. CDR3 coding DNA: TGTGCCAGCAGTTACTCTCCGTCAAGCACAGATACGCAGTATTTT. Its translation: CASSYSPSSTDTQYF.

The chain employs TRBV7-2 and TRBJ2-6; 7 bases line up with TRBD2. The CDR3 loop spans 18 amino acids. In germline, CDR1 is SGHTA, CDR2 FQGNSA. J lost 0 bases, V lost 5 bases, and 10 bases had no gene match. This CDR3 is CASSRSWGGLSGANVLTF. CDR3 nucleotides: TGTGCCAGCAGCCGATCTTGGGGGGGACTCTCTGGGGCCAACGTCCTGACTTTC.

The gene calls are TRBV29-1 and TRBJ1-2, with D possibly TRBD1 on 6 matching bases. From germline, CDR1 is SQVTM and CDR2 ANQGSEA. This CDR3 has 15 residues. With 4 bases removed from V and 4 bases from J, the gap between germline ends came to 19 bases. The CDR3 sequence is CSVAPEGDLGYGYTF. In DNA form, the CDR3 reads TGCAGCGTTGCACCTGAGGGGGACCTAGGCTATGGCTACACCTTC.

The chain carries TRBV5-1 and TRBJ2-2; D gene unclear. Trimming removed 4 bases from V and 4 bases from J, with 2 bases in between. Germline CDR1 reads SGHRS; CDR2 reads YFSETQ. The CDR3 has 11 amino acids. CDR3 in DNA: TGCGCCAGCAGCAGCACCGGGGAGCTGTTTTTT. Its protein product is CASSSTGELFF.

The chain couples TRBV7-2 to TRBJ2-3; 8 positions agree with TRBD1. Germline V CDR1 and CDR2: SGHTA, FQGNSA. Germline trimming cut 2 bases from V and 10 bases from J; bases unmatched to any gene: 14. This CDR3 contains 16 residues. CDR3 coding DNA: TGTGCCAGCAGCTTAACCCCCACAGCCAGGGGGCTATCGCAGTATTTT. Encoded protein: CASSLTPTARGLSQYF.

The V and J genes are TRBV19 and TRBJ2-7, with TRBD1 as a possible D gene (5 bases). Germline assignment: CDR1 LNHDA and CDR2 SQIVND (reference sequence). There are 12 residues in the CDR3. Trimming took off 10 bases at V and 3 bases at J, with 13 bases between the two ends. The CDR3 is CATADIGYEQYF. CDR3 sequence (DNA): TGTGCCACCGCGGACATCGGCTACGAGCAGTACTTC.

The CDR3 spells CASSDLRGTQYF. In DNA form, the CDR3 reads TGTGCCAGCAGCGACCTCCGTGGGACCCAGTACTTC. The V gene is TRBV5-5, the J gene TRBJ2-5; the D is unclear. Germline assignment: CDR1 SGHKS and CDR2 YYEKEE (reference sequence). The V gene lost 4 bases and the J gene lost 7 bases, with 11 bases spanning the gap. The CDR3 is 12 amino acids.

The genes are TRBV7-9 and TRBJ2-1; 12 nucleotides agree with TRBD2. Germline V CDR1 and CDR2: SEHNR, FQNEAQ (reference sequence). The V segment lost 1 base and the J segment 7 bases; nucleotides outside the gene matches: 5. CDR3 length equals 16 residues. The CDR3 here is CASSLVSSGRVNEQFF. The CDR3 bases are TGTGCCAGCAGCTTAGTTTCTAGCGGGAGGGTTAATGAGCAGTTCTTC.